One T cell receptor (beta chain) is described in this entry. Sequencing was performed with immunoSEQ multiplex PCR; in TCRdb, only in-frame clones are kept and a portion is missing. The table shows 55,000 to 75,000 clones, with more than 75% occurring only once. This sample stems from a study of blood T cell repertoires in COVID-19. The CDR3 consists of 11 residues. From germline, CDR1 is LGHNA and CDR2 YNFKEQ. Trimming stripped 6 bases from V and 4 bases from J, with 7 bases between. Sequencing input: peripheral blood. The receptor was derived from a human donor in a cohort sampled during active COVID-19. This chain joins TRBV4-2 and TRBJ2-7; D is tentatively TRBD1 or TRBD2 (5 bases each). The CDR3 reads CASRGEYEQYF. The CDR3, as DNA: TGTGCCAGCAGGGGGGAGTACGAGCAGTACTTC.